This T cell receptor (beta chain) was observed in a study of blood T cells in healthy people across ages. Notes on the study in general: Age advanced and TCR beta diversity per million T cells fell, roughly linearly.

The second PCR ran about 6 to 12 cycles with a sample-barcoded 5' primer and J-beta primers. TCRdb analysed the 5' RACE reads with MiXCR anew, one entry per CDR3 protein. The sample has approximately 800,000 distinct CDR3 sequences; approximately 67% are singletons. This clonotype was recorded a few times. The antigen remains undetermined. V lost 6 bases, J lost 13 bases, and 21 bases stayed unmatched. Germline V gene lookup returns CDR1 DFQATT and CDR2 SNEGSKA (reference sequence). The CDR3 spans 15 residues. The sample consisted of blood. The receptor comes from a man under 40 in good health. The chain links TRBV20-1 to TRBJ2-4; 7 bases agree with TRBD1. As DNA, the CDR3 is TGCAGTGCGGAGCCTCCGGGACAGAGTACTCAGGAGCAGTACTTC. Protein sequence: CSAEPPGQSTQEQYF.